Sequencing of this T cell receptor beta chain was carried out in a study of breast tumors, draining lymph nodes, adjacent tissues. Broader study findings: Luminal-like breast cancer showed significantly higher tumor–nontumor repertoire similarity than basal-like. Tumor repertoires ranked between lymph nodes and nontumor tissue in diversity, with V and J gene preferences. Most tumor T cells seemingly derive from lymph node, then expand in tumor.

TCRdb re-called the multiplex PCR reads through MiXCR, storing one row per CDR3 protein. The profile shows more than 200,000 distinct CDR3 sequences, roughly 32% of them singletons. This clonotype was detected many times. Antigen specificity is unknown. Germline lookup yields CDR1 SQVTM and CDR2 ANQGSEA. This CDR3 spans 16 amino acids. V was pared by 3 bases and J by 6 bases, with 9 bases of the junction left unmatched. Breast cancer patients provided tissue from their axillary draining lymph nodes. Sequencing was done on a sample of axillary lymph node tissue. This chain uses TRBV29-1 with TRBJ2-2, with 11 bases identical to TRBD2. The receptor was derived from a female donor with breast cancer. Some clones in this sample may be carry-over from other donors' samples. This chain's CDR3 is CSVDDPSGRNAGELFF. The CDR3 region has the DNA TGCAGCGTTGACGATCCTAGCGGGAGGAATGCCGGGGAGCTGTTTTTT.